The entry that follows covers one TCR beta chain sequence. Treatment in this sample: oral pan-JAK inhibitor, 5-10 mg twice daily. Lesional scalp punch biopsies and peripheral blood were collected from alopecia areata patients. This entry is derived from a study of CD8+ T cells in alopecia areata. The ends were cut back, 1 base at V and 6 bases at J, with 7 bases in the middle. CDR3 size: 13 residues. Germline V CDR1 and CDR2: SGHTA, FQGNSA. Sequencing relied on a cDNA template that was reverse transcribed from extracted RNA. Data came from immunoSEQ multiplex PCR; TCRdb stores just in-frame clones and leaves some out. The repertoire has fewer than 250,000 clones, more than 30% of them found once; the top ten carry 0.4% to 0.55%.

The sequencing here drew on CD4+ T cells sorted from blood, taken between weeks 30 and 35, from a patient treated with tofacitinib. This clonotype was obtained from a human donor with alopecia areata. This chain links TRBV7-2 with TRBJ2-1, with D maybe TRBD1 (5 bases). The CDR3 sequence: CASSLDRINEQFF. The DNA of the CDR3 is TGTGCCAGCAGCTTAGACAGGATCAATGAGCAGTTCTTC.